Described below is a single T cell receptor beta chain sequence and its context. The sample originates from a study of CD4 and CD8 cells across lung adenocarcinoma regions. The V gene's germline CDR1 is MNHEY and CDR2 SMNVEV (reference sequence). The V end was cut by 8 bases, the J end by 4 bases, with 18 bases between. The CDR3 spans 15 residues. Localized lung adenocarcinoma, a non-small cell lung cancer, affected the donors. TCRdb reprocessed the PCR reads via MiXCR and lists one record per CDR3 protein. Of some 20,000 distinct CDR3 sequences detected, around half appear once; the ten largest clones hold under 30%.

The chain has TRBV27 and TRBJ2-1; D gene unclear. The receptor's source is a female donor with lung adenocarcinoma. The CD4 and CD8 labels of this study may be unreliable. The sequenced sample consisted of CD8+ T cells from the center of a lung tumor. The CDR3 here is CASRPNPEKYNEQFF. In DNA form, the CDR3 reads TGTGCCAGCCGACCTAATCCGGAAAAATACAATGAGCAGTTCTTC.